These 26 T cell receptor beta chains originate from one sample sequenced in a study of shared clonotypes between healthy human individuals. Clones were sequenced by immunoSEQ multiplex PCR, and TCRdb holds only the in-frame ones, with some missing. The sample has about 120,000 clones, 68% seen once; the top ten hold roughly a quarter. Sequenced input: memory CD8+ T cells sorted from blood. Subset meaning: CD45RO+ cells pooled with CCR7-negative TemRA cells. Source of these receptors: a woman under 40 in good health.

J is TRBJ1-5 and V is TRBV5-1; D unresolved. CDR1 and CDR2 (germline): SGHRS, YFSETQ. The CDR3 covers 15 residues. Deletions cut 4 bases from V and 1 base from J, with 12 bases between. The CDR3 protein is CASSHLSGSNQPQHF. The CDR3 bases are TGCGCCAGCAGCCATCTGAGTGGGAGCAATCAGCCCCAGCATTTT.

The chain combines TRBV7-6 with TRBJ2-5; 7 nucleotides align to TRBD2. This CDR3 comprises 16 residues. The trim removed 1 base at V and 2 bases at J, leaving 7 bases unmatched. The germline gives CDR1 SGHVS, CDR2 FNYEAQ. For the CDR3, the DNA is TGTGCCAGCAGCTTAGGTCTTGGGGGAGGGCAAGAGACCCAGTACTTC. Translating it yields CASSLGLGGGQETQYF.

The V and J genes are TRBV25-1 and TRBJ2-5; perhaps TRBD1 as D (6 bases). The last part of the DNA fits TRBJ2-7 better; the J call may be wrong. Germline V CDR1 and CDR2: MGHDK, SYGVNS. The CDR3 has 13 amino acids. CDR3 protein: CASSVRDTYEQYF. In DNA form, the CDR3 reads TGTGCCAGCAGTGTACGGGACACCTACGAGCAGTACTTC.

The rearrangement uses TRBV6-5 and TRBJ2-6, with 7 positions matching TRBD2. Trimming removed 4 bases from V and 2 bases from J; junction bases left unmatched: 2. The CDR3 is made up of 15 amino acids. Germline-derived CDR1 and CDR2 are MNHEY and SVGAGI. CDR3 sequence reads: CASSFGLAGANVLTF. The CDR3 coding sequence is TGTGCCAGCAGTTTCGGACTAGCTGGGGCCAACGTCCTGACTTTC.

The J gene is TRBJ2-3, the V gene TRBV28, with D hard to call. The germline CDR1 and CDR2 sequences are MDHEN and SYDVKM. This CDR3 region has 16 residues. Trimming left V 2 bases short and J 0 bases short, with 12 bases between. CDR3 bases: TGTGCCAGCAGTTTAGACGGTCCGACTAGCACAGATACGCAGTATTTT. Amino acids: CASSLDGPTSTDTQYF.

The V gene is TRBV28, the J gene TRBJ1-2; 10 bases map to TRBD1. Germline V CDR1 and CDR2: MDHEN, SYDVKM. The CDR3 is 18 residues long. V gave up 4 bases and J gave up 4 bases; unmatched junction bases: 15. In DNA, the CDR3 is TGTGCCAGCAGTTGGCCCCCCGGGACAGGGGCCGGGGGCTATGGCTACACCTTC. Residues: CASSWPPGTGAGGYGYTF.

The rearrangement uses TRBV19 and TRBJ2-1, with 7 nucleotides matching TRBD1. The V segment lost 5 bases and the J segment 4 bases; nucleotides outside the gene matches: 11. Germline assignment: CDR1 LNHDA and CDR2 SQIVND (reference sequence). This CDR3 contains 16 residues. CDR3 DNA: TGTGCCAGTAGTCTGCGTCAGGGGGTACCATACAATGAGCAGTTCTTC. It codes for CASSLRQGVPYNEQFF.

This clone appeared a single time. The chain has TRBV5-1 and TRBJ2-4; tentatively, D is TRBD2 (6 bases). The length of the CDR3 is 14 residues. Germline values: CDR1 SGHRS, CDR2 YFSETQ. V lost 4 bases, J lost 7 bases, and 15 bases lay in between. Here the CDR3 DNA reads TGCGCCAGCAGCGTGGAGGAGGGTGTGAACATTCAGTACTTC. Translation gives CASSVEEGVNIQYF.

This clone has a single count. This chain uses TRBV19 with TRBJ1-1, with 7 positions matching TRBD1. The CDR3 totals 16 residues. Losses at the gene ends were 0 bases for V and 6 bases for J; bases not matched to a gene: 10. Germline V gives CDR1 LNHDA, CDR2 SQIVND (reference sequence). CDR3 sequence (DNA): TGTGCCAGTAGTATAGATCCCCGACAGGGTGGGGCTGAAGCTTTCTTT. It encodes CASSIDPRQGGAEAFF. Supplemented by reference TRBV19 and TRBJ1-1, the full variable domain reads DGGITQSPKYLFRKEGQNVTLSCEQNLNHDAMYWYRQDPGQGLRLIYYSQIVNDFQKGDIAEGYSVSREKKESFPLTVTSAQKNPTAFYLCASSIDPRQGGAEAFFGQGTRLTVV.

In DNA form, the CDR3 reads TGTGCCAGCAGTGAAGCGGGCCAGGGGCTTAATCAGCCCCAGCATTTT. Its translation: CASSEAGQGLNQPQHF. This sequence joins TRBV2 and TRBJ1-5; the D gene is possibly TRBD1 (6 bases). From germline, CDR1 is SNHLY and CDR2 FYNNEI. V lost 0 bases and J lost 4, with 13 bases in between. This CDR3 contains 16 residues.

This clone showed up just a few times. V usage is TRBV9 and J usage is TRBJ2-3, with 9 bases lining up with TRBD2. V lost 3 bases to trimming and J lost 3 bases; unmatched junction nucleotides: 2. Germline CDR1 reads SGDLS; CDR2 reads YYNGEE. This CDR3 region has 14 residues. The CDR3 DNA reads TGTGCCAGCAGCGCTAGCGGGAAAACAGATACGCAGTATTTT. Amino acids: CASSASGKTDTQYF.

This clone was recorded only once. The rearrangement uses TRBV7-6 and TRBJ2-7; perhaps TRBD1 as D (5 bases). Trimming removed 5 bases from V and 0 bases from J, with 14 bases in between. CDR1 SGHVS and CDR2 FNYEAQ come from the germline V gene. The CDR3 sequence is 15 residues long. The CDR3 here is CASSARQKSSYEQYF. Here the CDR3 DNA reads TGTGCCAGCAGCGCCCGACAGAAAAGCTCCTACGAGCAGTACTTC.

Comment on this clone: A far larger clone differs by one base, so this is likely a read error. The conserved closing phenylalanine or tryptophan is absent in this CDR3, likely reflecting a read error. The chain has TRBV27 and TRBJ1-5; D call uncertain. In germline, CDR1 is MNHEY, CDR2 SMNVEV (reference sequence). The CDR3 extends over 14 amino acids. Deletions cut 2 bases from V and 7 bases from J, with 12 bases between. The CDR3 sequence is CASSLSPDVQPQHS. CDR3 sequence (DNA): TGTGCCAGCAGTTTAAGCCCGGATGTCCAGCCCCAGCATTCT.

The gene calls are TRBV10-3 and TRBJ2-1; D might be TRBD2 (6 bases). Germline V lookup: CDR1 ENHRY, CDR2 SYGVKD. Trimming pared 2 bases from V and 3 bases from J, leaving 14 bases between. The CDR3 is 16 amino acids. Here the CDR3 DNA reads TGTGCCATCAGTGAGAGTAGCGGACTCCTCTACAATGAGCAGTTCTTC. It specifies CAISESSGLLYNEQFF.

The chain employs TRBV6-5 and TRBJ2-5; 11 positions agree with TRBD2. The DNA end is more similar to TRBJ2-7, so the J call may be wrong. The CDR3 totals 15 residues. The V gene's germline CDR1 is MNHEY and CDR2 SVGAGI. The CDR3 coding sequence is TGTGCCAGCAGTCCTGATATAGCGGGAGGGGTCGAGCAGTACTTC. As protein: CASSPDIAGGVEQYF.

The chain links TRBV10-1 to TRBJ2-5, with D uncertain. The CDR3 length is 12 residues. Trimming left V 2 bases short and J 5 bases short, with 6 bases between. The germline CDR1 and CDR2 sequences are WNHNN and SYGVQD (reference sequence). The CDR3 nucleotides are TGCGCCAGCAGTGAGACACTGGAGACCCAGTACTTC. As protein: CASSETLETQYF.

This clone was counted only a few times. V and J are TRBV2 and TRBJ2-7; TRBD1 might be the D (6 bases). Germline CDR1 is SNHLY and CDR2 is FYNNEI. The CDR3 loop spans 17 amino acids. Trimming removed 2 bases from V and 1 base from J, with 18 bases in between. The CDR3 coding sequence is TGTGCCAGCAGTGAACCCGCCGACAGGTCCACTTCCTACGAGCAGTACTTC. Translation gives CASSEPADRSTSYEQYF.

The rearrangement uses TRBV5-1 and TRBJ1-2, with 8 nucleotides matching TRBD1. This CDR3 is built from 13 residues. Unmatched junction bases numbered 3, after V lost 4 bases and J lost 4 bases. Per germline, CDR1 SGHRS and CDR2 YFSETQ. Here the CDR3 reads CASSTGGVYGYTF. CDR3 in DNA: TGCGCCAGCAGCACAGGGGGGGTCTATGGCTACACCTTC.

This chain uses TRBV9 with TRBJ2-2; 7 bases line up with TRBD2. The V gene end was trimmed by 0 bases and the J gene end by 2 bases; junction bases not matched to a gene: 1. The germline gives CDR1 SGDLS, CDR2 YYNGEE. The CDR3 has 15 residues. The CDR3, as DNA: TGTGCCAGCAGCGTAGCGGGGGGAAACACCGGGGAGCTGTTTTTT. This encodes CASSVAGGNTGELFF.

V gene TRBV10-3 combines with J gene TRBJ1-1; D unresolved. With 3 bases removed from V and 3 bases from J, the gap between germline ends came to 11 bases. The CDR3 is 14 amino acids. Germline lookup yields CDR1 ENHRY and CDR2 SYGVKD. CDR3: CAISELETDTEAFF. CDR3 DNA: TGTGCCATCAGTGAACTAGAAACAGACACTGAAGCTTTCTTT.

This clone was recorded a few times. The genes are TRBV2 and TRBJ2-1, with a weak D call TRBD1 (6 bases). The ends were cut back, 6 bases at V and 11 bases at J, with 8 bases in the middle. The CDR3 spans 10 residues. The germline V gene encodes CDR1 SNHLY and CDR2 FYNNEI. Here the CDR3 reads CASSGQQQFF. CDR3 bases: TGTGCCAGCAGCGGACAGCAGCAGTTCTTC.

The CDR3 sequence: CASSYREIPYEQYF. CDR3 in DNA: TGTGCCAGCAGCTACAGGGAAATCCCATACGAGCAGTACTTC. The chain has TRBV5-6 and TRBJ2-7, with D perhaps TRBD1 (6 bases). Trimming pared 3 bases from V and 4 bases from J, leaving 14 bases between. The CDR3 is 14 residues long. Germline CDR1 reads SGHDT; CDR2 reads YYEEEE. Full variable domain (rest looked up from reference TRBV5-6 and TRBJ2-7): DAGVTQSPTHLIKTRGQQVTLRCSPKSGHDTVSWYQQALGQGPQFIFQYYEEEERQRGNFPDRFSGHQFPNYSSELNVNALLLGDSALYLCASSYREIPYEQYFGPGTRLTVT.

This clone was detected many times. The genes are TRBV11-2 and TRBJ2-5; TRBD1 might be the D (5 bases). This CDR3 is 12 amino acids long. V lost 5 bases and J 7 bases, leaving 11 bases between the germline ends. Germline lookup yields CDR1 SGHAT and CDR2 FQNNGV. This CDR3 is CASSQGVPTQYF. The CDR3 coding sequence is TGTGCCAGCAGCCAAGGGGTTCCGACCCAGTACTTC.

The chain combines TRBV11-2 with TRBJ2-1, with D unclear. The CDR3 runs 17 residues. CDR1 is SGHAT and CDR2 is FQNNGV in the germline V gene. V lost 5 bases, J lost 4 bases, and 21 bases lay in between. The CDR3 protein is CASSKQRTESQYNEQFF. The CDR3 DNA is TGTGCCAGCAGCAAGCAACGGACCGAAAGCCAGTACAATGAGCAGTTCTTC.

The chain employs TRBV7-8 and TRBJ1-1; no firm D call. Germline V lookup: CDR1 SGHVS, CDR2 FQNEAQ. This CDR3 is 15 amino acids long. Trimming stripped 1 base from V and 1 base from J, with 10 bases between. DNA of the CDR3: TGTGCCAGCAGCTTAGTCCTAGTAGGGAACACTGAAGCTTTCTTT. Its translation is CASSLVLVGNTEAFF.

The rearrangement links TRBV27 to TRBJ2-2; TRBD2 aligns across 9 bases. V was pared by 1 base and J by 7 bases, with 10 bases of the junction left unmatched. The CDR3 has 17 amino acids. Per the germline V gene, CDR1 is MNHEY and CDR2 is SMNVEV (reference sequence). The CDR3 region is CASSLLGREGPFGELFF. CDR3 nucleotide sequence: TGTGCCAGCAGTTTATTGGGGCGGGAGGGCCCATTCGGGGAGCTGTTTTTT.